The 32 T cell receptor beta chains given below trace back to one sample, sequenced in a study of CD8 T cells in ankylosing spondylitis. Broader study findings: It appeared that ankylosing spondylitis blood was characterized by a TCR beta motif of fewer than ten highly homologous variants.

TCRdb reanalysed the 5' RACE reads using MiXCR and keeps one entry per CDR3 protein. In the table there are some 840,000 distinct CDR3 sequences, about 10% of which are singletons. Their target antigens are unknown. The sequenced sample consisted of blood, either unsorted or a sorted T cell fraction (not recorded which). Source of these receptors: a male donor with ankylosing spondylitis.

The rearrangement links TRBV20-1 to TRBJ2-3; D may correspond to TRBD1 or TRBD2 (5 bases each). This CDR3 has 14 residues. Germline CDR1 is DFQATT and CDR2 is SNEGSKA (reference sequence). Trimming took off 1 base at V and 2 bases at J, with 10 bases between the two ends. The DNA for the CDR3 is TGCAGTGCTAGAGTGGGGGTATCCACAGATACGCAGTATTTT. The encoded protein is CSARVGVSTDTQYF.

In its sample, this clonotype was seen many times. The gene calls are TRBV4-3 and TRBJ2-5; unclear D gene. The V end lost 1 base, the J end lost 5 bases, and 11 bases lay between the germline ends. The V gene's germline CDR1 is LGHNA and CDR2 YSLEER. The CDR3 has 14 residues. The CDR3 is CASSQGPYGETQYF. DNA of the CDR3: TGCGCCAGCAGCCAAGGACCCTATGGGGAGACCCAGTACTTC.

This clonotype has just a few counts. The rearrangement links TRBV11-3 to TRBJ2-1, with a tentative D call TRBD2 (6 bases). The CDR3 has 14 residues. Trimming removed 2 bases from V and 7 bases from J, with 12 bases in between. Germline-derived CDR1 and CDR2 are SGHNT and YENEEA. The CDR3 DNA sequence: TGTGCCAGCAGCTTATCATCGGGGAGGAATGAGCAGTTCTTC. It is translated as CASSLSSGRNEQFF.

The chain recombines TRBV20-1 with TRBJ1-2, with a possible D match to TRBD1 (5 bases). The CDR3 totals 13 residues. Germline V CDR1 and CDR2: DFQATT, SNEGSKA (reference sequence). Trimming shortened V by 2 bases and J by 9 bases, and 16 bases separated the two germline ends. The CDR3 DNA sequence: TGCAGTGCTAGAAACCCAGGGAGTGGTAGCTACACCTTC. Protein: CSARNPGSGSYTF.

This clonotype was recorded a few times. The rearrangement uses TRBV29-1 and TRBJ2-7, with D tentatively TRBD1 (6 bases). Trimming stripped 5 bases from V and 0 bases from J, with 17 bases between. This CDR3 contains 15 residues. The germline V gene encodes CDR1 SQVTM and CDR2 ANQGSEA. The CDR3 nucleotides are TGCAGCGTTAATACAGGGAAATTGAGCTCCTACGAGCAGTACTTC. It translates to CSVNTGKLSSYEQYF.

The gene calls are TRBV15 and TRBJ1-5; 8 bases align to TRBD1. CDR3 size: 17 residues. Trimming cost V 0 bases and J 4 bases; bases outside gene matches: 8. Germline lookup yields CDR1 LNHNV and CDR2 YYDKDF (reference sequence). The CDR3 loop reads CATSRDRGQVGNQPQHF. In DNA form, the CDR3 reads TGTGCCACCAGCAGAGATAGGGGACAGGTCGGGAATCAGCCCCAGCATTTT.

This clonotype was seen a few times. The V and J genes are TRBV25-1 and TRBJ2-2; D unresolved. CDR1 is MGHDK, CDR2 SYGVNS, per germline. With 6 bases removed from V and 6 bases from J, the gap between germline ends came to 11 bases. The CDR3 runs to 13 residues. CDR3 region: CASRSRLAGELFF. In nucleotides, the CDR3 is TGTGCCAGCAGGTCACGGCTGGCCGGGGAGCTGTTTTTT. The entire variable domain, with the rest obtained from reference TRBV25-1 and TRBJ2-2, is as follows: EADIYQTPRYLVIGTGKKITLECSQTMGHDKMYWYQQDPGMELHLIHYSYGVNSTEKGDLSSESTVSRIRTEHFPLTLESARPSHTSQYLCASRSRLAGELFFGEGSRLTVL.

A few counts support this clonotype. J is TRBJ2-2 and V is TRBV4-3; TRBD1 or TRBD2 may be the D gene (5 bases each). The CDR3 spans 16 residues. V dropped 1 base and J dropped 4 bases, with 13 bases sitting between them. The V gene's germline CDR1 is LGHNA and CDR2 YSLEER. The CDR3: CASSQVRGAFTGELFF. In DNA, the CDR3 is TGCGCCAGCAGCCAAGTGAGAGGGGCTTTCACCGGGGAGCTGTTTTTT.

Remarks on this clonotype: At one boundary the junction diverges from the germline segment, which might be a read error. This rearrangement joins TRBV7-3 to TRBJ1-1; D gene ambiguous. The germline CDR1 and CDR2 sequences are SGHTA and FQGTGA. The CDR3 covers 14 residues. The CDR3 region is CASSLRGTGTEVFF. The CDR3 DNA is TGTGCCAGCAGCTTACGGGGTACGGGCACTGAAGTTTTCTTT.

The rearrangement joins TRBV6-5 to TRBJ1-3; D gene uncertain. Trimming removed 3 bases at V and 0 bases at J, with 12 bases between. The CDR3 is 16 residues long. The germline gives CDR1 MNHEY, CDR2 SVGAGI. CDR3 region: CASSYIGRSSGNTIYF. The CDR3 DNA is TGTGCCAGCAGTTATATCGGACGGAGCTCTGGAAACACCATATATTTT.

The rearrangement links TRBV29-1 to TRBJ2-1; 11 bases agree with TRBD2. This CDR3 is 16 amino acids long. After removal of 0 bases from V and 8 bases from J, the junction contained 9 bases not matched to a gene. Germline values: CDR1 SQVTM, CDR2 ANQGSEA. Here the CDR3 DNA reads TGCAGCGTTGAAGATCTTAGCGGGGGGGCCTGGGATGAGCAGTTCTTC. This codes for CSVEDLSGGAWDEQFF.

V and J are TRBV5-8 and TRBJ2-1, with a weak D call TRBD2 (5 bases). V was clipped by 4 bases and J by 9 bases, with 14 bases between them. This CDR3 has 13 amino acids. Per germline, CDR1 SGHTS and CDR2 YDEGEE. CDR3 nucleotides: TGTGCCAGCAGCCACGACTACCTCGGTGAGCAGTTCTTC. This gives the protein CASSHDYLGEQFF.

The rearrangement links TRBV19 to TRBJ1-6, with a weak D call TRBD1 (6 bases). Germline V gene lookup returns CDR1 LNHDA and CDR2 SQIVND (reference sequence). V lost 3 bases to trimming and J lost 6 bases, with 12 bases between them. This CDR3 is 15 amino acids long. The CDR3 loop is CASSIAGGRNSPLHF. CDR3 DNA sequence: TGTGCCAGTAGTATCGCCGGGGGCCGTAATTCACCCCTCCACTTT.

This clonotype was counted ten times or more. V usage is TRBV5-1 and J usage is TRBJ2-2, with D perhaps matching TRBD2 (7 bases). This CDR3 is 18 amino acids long. Germline V gene sequence: CDR1 SGHRS, CDR2 YFSETQ. With 7 bases removed from V and 2 bases from J, the gap between germline ends came to 24 bases. CDR3 bases: TGCGCCAGCCGGCGGGGGACATTCCTCGGACTTAACACCGGGGAGCTGTTTTTT. Translated, it gives CASRRGTFLGLNTGELFF.

This clonotype occurred a few times. The chain joins TRBV4-1 to TRBJ2-1; the D gene is possibly TRBD2 (6 bases). The germline CDR1 and CDR2 sequences are MGHRA and YSYEKL. The CDR3 spans 15 residues. Trimming shortened V by 3 bases and J by 2 bases, and 11 bases separated the two germline ends. CDR3 amino acids: CASSQRDLPYNEQFF. DNA for the CDR3: TGCGCCAGCAGCCAGCGGGACCTCCCCTACAATGAGCAGTTCTTC.

This clonotype was detected ten times or more. This rearrangement joins TRBV20-1 to TRBJ2-3; 7 bases line up with TRBD1. This CDR3 has 15 amino acids. Germline V CDR1 and CDR2: DFQATT, SNEGSKA (reference sequence). With 2 bases clipped from V and 2 bases from J, the junction kept 7 bases outside the gene matches. The CDR3 is CSARRDRAVTDTQYF. The CDR3 region has the DNA TGCAGTGCTAGACGCGACAGGGCTGTCACAGATACGCAGTATTTT.

The chain uses TRBV18 and TRBJ1-6, with D possibly being TRBD1 (5 bases). Trimming took off 0 bases at V and 9 bases at J, with 9 bases between the two ends. Germline V gives CDR1 KGHSH, CDR2 LQKENI. The CDR3 sequence is 14 residues long. The chain's CDR3 is CASSPPRGASPLHF. CDR3 nucleotides: TGTGCCAGCTCACCACCCCGGGGCGCTTCACCCCTCCACTTT.

This rearrangement joins TRBV28 to TRBJ1-4, with 7 bases that match TRBD1. The CDR3 extends over 14 amino acids. V lost 7 bases to trimming and J lost 8 bases; unmatched junction nucleotides: 10. Germline V gives CDR1 MDHEN, CDR2 SYDVKM. The CDR3 reads CASTSPGGEEKLFF. Here the CDR3 DNA reads TGTGCCAGCACCTCCCCAGGGGGAGAGGAAAAACTGTTTTTT.

Only a few counts were recorded for this clonotype. The chain links TRBV15 to TRBJ1-1; D may be TRBD1 (5 bases). Per the germline V gene, CDR1 is LNHNV and CDR2 is YYDKDF (reference sequence). Trimming cost V 0 bases and J 6 bases, with 14 bases left between them. The CDR3 covers 15 residues. The CDR3 sequence: CATSREGGGVPEAFF. The CDR3 DNA reads as TGTGCCACCAGCAGAGAGGGGGGTGGGGTCCCTGAAGCTTTCTTT. Variable domain in full (rest from reference TRBV15 and TRBJ1-1): DAMVIQNPRYQVTQFGKPVTLSCSQTLNHNVMYWYQQKSSQAPKLLFHYYDKDFNNEADTPDNFQSRRPNTSFCFLDIRSPGLGDTAMYLCATSREGGGVPEAFFGQGTRLTVV.

The chain carries TRBV11-2 and TRBJ1-1; 7 bases map to TRBD1. With 6 bases clipped from V and 11 bases from J, the junction kept 9 bases outside the gene matches. Per germline, CDR1 SGHAT and CDR2 FQNNGV. The CDR3 extends over 12 amino acids. CDR3 sequence (DNA): TGTGCCAGCAGAACAAAGGACAGGTTGGCTTTCTTT. This sequence encodes CASRTKDRLAFF.

V gene TRBV7-2 combines with J gene TRBJ1-5, with D maybe TRBD1 (6 bases). Germline values: CDR1 SGHTA, CDR2 FQGNSA. The germline V and J ends were trimmed by 3 bases and 5 bases, with 11 bases remaining between them. This CDR3 spans 14 amino acids. The CDR3 bases are TGTGCCAGCAGCTTCTCCGCAGGGGATCAGCCCCAGCATTTT. This encodes CASSFSAGDQPQHF.

This clonotype was detected ten times or more. This sequence joins TRBV7-2 and TRBJ1-1; TRBD1 might be the D (6 bases). The germline gives CDR1 SGHTA, CDR2 FQGNSA. The V end lost 4 bases, the J end lost 5 bases, and 14 bases lay between the germline ends. The CDR3 has 14 residues. The CDR3 DNA sequence: TGTGCCAGCAGCTACAGGGTTGGGGGAACTGAAGCTTTCTTT. It is translated as CASSYRVGGTEAFF.

This clonotype was picked up a small number of times. The chain links TRBV7-2 to TRBJ1-5, with a possible D match to TRBD1 (5 bases). Germline CDR1 is SGHTA and CDR2 is FQGNSA. The CDR3 is 16 amino acids. V lost 1 base to trimming and J lost 0 bases, with 10 bases between them. In nucleotides, the CDR3 is TGTGCCAGCAGCTTAGGACAGTTCCGTAGCAATCAGCCCCAGCATTTT. This gives the protein CASSLGQFRSNQPQHF.

The chain employs TRBV7-9 and TRBJ2-2; 14 bases are a match to TRBD2. Germline CDR1 SEHNR, CDR2 FQNEAQ (reference sequence). Unmatched junction bases numbered 6, after V lost 5 bases and J lost 7 bases. CDR3 size: 16 residues. CDR3 protein: CASSLTSGRAFGELFF. CDR3 bases: TGTGCCAGCAGCCTGACTAGCGGGAGGGCCTTCGGGGAGCTGTTTTTT.

This chain connects TRBV18 to TRBJ2-5; TRBD1 matches at 7 bases. Germline trimming cut 2 bases from V and 0 bases from J; bases unmatched to any gene: 3. Per the germline V gene, CDR1 is KGHSH and CDR2 is LQKENI. There are 15 residues in the CDR3. The CDR3 loop reads CASSPGTAHQETQYF. CDR3 DNA: TGTGCCAGCTCACCAGGGACAGCGCACCAAGAGACCCAGTACTTC.

This clonotype came up a few times. J is TRBJ1-3 and V is TRBV7-2, with D possibly matching TRBD1 (6 bases). CDR3 size: 15 residues. CDR1 SGHTA and CDR2 FQGNSA come from the germline V gene. With 5 bases removed from V and 4 bases from J, the gap between germline ends came to 15 bases. As DNA, the CDR3 is TGTGCCAGCAGCCGTTCGGGGGCGCGAGGAAACACCATATATTTT. Translating it yields CASSRSGARGNTIYF.

There are many counts of this clonotype. Sequence at one end of the junction differs from germline and may be a read error. V and J are TRBV9 and TRBJ2-4; 11 nucleotides agree with TRBD2. CDR1 and CDR2 (germline): SGDLS, YYNGEE. The CDR3 contains 11 residues. The CDR3 loop reads CASRGTSGFLF. The CDR3 nucleotides are TGTGCCAGCAGGGGGACTAGCGGATTTCTCTTC.

This clonotype was detected many times. CDR3 in DNA: TGCGCCAGCAGCCCTAGGACAGAGAACACTGAAGCTTTCTTT. Translated: CASSPRTENTEAFF. The J gene is TRBJ1-1, the V gene TRBV5-1, with D maybe TRBD1 (6 bases). The CDR3 has 14 residues. Germline V gene lookup returns CDR1 SGHRS and CDR2 YFSETQ. The germline V and J ends were trimmed by 4 bases and 1 base, with 11 bases remaining between them.

V is TRBV19 and J is TRBJ2-3, with D perhaps TRBD1 or TRBD2 (5 bases each). The CDR3 contains 13 residues. The germline gives CDR1 LNHDA, CDR2 SQIVND (reference sequence). V lost 7 bases to trimming and J lost 6 bases, with 14 bases between them. The CDR3 DNA follows: TGTGCCAGTAACCCCCCCGGGGCCGATACGCAGTATTTT. Its translation: CASNPPGADTQYF.

There are a few counts of this clonotype. The rearrangement links TRBV20-1 to TRBJ2-3, with TRBD2 matching 8 bases. The CDR3 is 16 residues long. V shed 5 bases, J shed 2 bases, and the junction held 12 bases outside the gene matches. Per germline, CDR1 DFQATT and CDR2 SNEGSKA (reference sequence). In nucleotides, the CDR3 is TGCAGTGCTTTCCCTTTGGGAGCGGGGGACACAGATACGCAGTATTTT. Its protein product is CSAFPLGAGDTDTQYF.

The chain couples TRBV4-3 to TRBJ1-2; D is ambiguous. Germline V gene data show CDR1 as LGHNA and CDR2 as YSLEER. Deletions cut 0 bases from V and 4 bases from J, with 12 bases between. The CDR3 length is 15 residues. CDR3 residues: CASSQEAQSAYGYTF. In DNA form, the CDR3 reads TGCGCCAGCAGCCAAGAGGCGCAGTCGGCCTATGGCTACACCTTC.

At least ten counts were recorded for this clonotype. The rearrangement uses TRBV6-2 or TRBV6-3 and TRBJ1-4; possible D gene TRBD1, 5 bases. With 3 bases removed from V and 8 bases from J, the gap between germline ends came to 19 bases. Germline CDR1 and CDR2: MNHEY and SVGEGT. The CDR3 loop spans 16 amino acids. CDR3 coding DNA: TGTGCCAGCAGTTATATGTCGACAGTGGAGAGAGAAAAACTGTTTTTT. Its protein product is CASSYMSTVEREKLFF.